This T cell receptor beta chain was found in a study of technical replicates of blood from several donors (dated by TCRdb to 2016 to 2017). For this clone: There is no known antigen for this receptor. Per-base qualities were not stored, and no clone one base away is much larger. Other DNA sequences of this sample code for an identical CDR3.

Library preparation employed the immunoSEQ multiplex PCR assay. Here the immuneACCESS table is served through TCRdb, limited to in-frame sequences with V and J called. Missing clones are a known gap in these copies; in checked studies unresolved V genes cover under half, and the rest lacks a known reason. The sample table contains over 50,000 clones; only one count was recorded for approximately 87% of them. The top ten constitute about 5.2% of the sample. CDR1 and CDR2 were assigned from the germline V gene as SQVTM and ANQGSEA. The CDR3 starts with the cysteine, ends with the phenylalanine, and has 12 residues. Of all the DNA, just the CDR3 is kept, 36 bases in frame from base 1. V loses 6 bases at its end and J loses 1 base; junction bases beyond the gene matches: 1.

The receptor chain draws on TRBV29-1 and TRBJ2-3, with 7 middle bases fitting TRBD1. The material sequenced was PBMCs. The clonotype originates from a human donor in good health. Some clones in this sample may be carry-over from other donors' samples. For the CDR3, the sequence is CSVGQGTDTQYF. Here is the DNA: TGCAGCGTCGGACAGGGCACAGATACGCAGTATTTT.